This is a list of T cell receptor beta chains from one sample in a study of beta chain features in type 1 diabetes. Profiling relied on immunoSEQ multiplex PCR, and the TCRdb table lists in-frame clones only, not all of them. The sample holds approximately 730,000 clones, 13% seen once. Sequencing was done on a sample of naive CD4+ T cells from blood. The source is a man aged 18 to 35 with type 1 diabetes. Each CDR3 is given with its conserved first and last residue. A D gene is named only where the DNA matches it firmly. Clone size, where shown, is once, few, many, or a class for clones that have expanded.

NA	TRBV6-6	TRBJ2-3	TRBD1	TGTGCCAGCAGACCCGGGACAGGGGTCACAGATACGCAGTATTTT	CASRPGTGVTDTQYF
NA	TRBV7-9	TRBJ2-4	TRBD2	TGTGCCAGCAGCCATGGCGGACTAGAGCTAAACATTCAGTACTTC	CASSHGGLELNIQYF
NA	TRBV30	TRBJ1-6	TRBD1	TGTGCCTGGAGCCCCGGACAGGGAAATTCACCCCTCCACTTT	CAWSPGQGNSPLHF
few	TRBV25-1	TRBJ1-2	NA	TGTGCCAGCAGGGGCCCTAACTATGGCTACACCTTC	CASRGPNYGYTF
few	TRBV5-6	TRBJ2-5	NA	TGTGCCAGCAGCAATACGGGGGCAGAGACCCAGTACTTC	CASSNTGAETQYF
NA	TRBV6-1	TRBJ1-3	NA	TGTGCCAGCAGTACTGCCGGGAGGTCTGGAAACACCATATATTTT	CASSTAGRSGNTIYF
few	TRBV6-4	TRBJ2-3	NA	TGTGCCAGCAGTGACCCCAGGCGCGGCACAGATACGCAGTATTTT	CASSDPRRGTDTQYF
NA	TRBV7-2	TRBJ2-2	NA	TGTGCCAGCAGCTCCCGGGACGTTGGGGCCGGGGAGCTGTTTTTT	CASSSRDVGAGELFF
few	TRBV28	TRBJ2-1	TRBD2	TGTGCCAGCAGTCTCCTAGCGGGGGGGCCGAATGAGCAGTTCTTC	CASSLLAGGPNEQFF
few	TRBV28	TRBJ2-2	NA	TGTGCCAGCAGTCCGACTAGGAACACCGGGGAGCTGTTTTTT	CASSPTRNTGELFF
NA	TRBV28	TRBJ2-3	NA	TGTGCCAGCAGCCCGGGACGCACAGATACGCAGTATTTT	CASSPGRTDTQYF
NA	TRBV7-2	TRBJ2-3	NA	TGTGCCAGCAGCTTAGGCCTAGGGGCAGGGTCCGGTACGCAGTATTTT	CASSLGLGAGSGTQYF
NA	TRBV30	TRBJ1-2	NA	TGTGCCTGGAGTGTATCCCGGATTCCGCGGGACACCTTC	CAWSVSRIPRDTF
NA	TRBV6-6	TRBJ2-7	NA	TGTGCCAGCAGTTACTCTCCAGGGGAGACTGAGCAGTACTTC	CASSYSPGETEQYF
NA	TRBV15	TRBJ2-3	NA	TGTGCCACCAGCAGAGATCGAGTCATCGATACGCAGTATTTT	CATSRDRVIDTQYF
few	TRBV5-4	TRBJ2-5	NA	TGTGCCAGCAGCTTGGATCGTGGCATCCAAGAGACCCAGTACTTC	CASSLDRGIQETQYF
few	TRBV29-1	TRBJ1-2	NA	TGCAGCGTTGGGGGGGGCTCTGGCTACACCTTC	CSVGGGSGYTF
NA	TRBV7-2	TRBJ1-2	NA	TGTGCCAGCAGGTACTCGGGGGCCTCTGGCTACACCTTC	CASRYSGASGYTF
NA	TRBV6-5	TRBJ1-2	NA	TGTGCCAGCAGTTACTCGTCTAACCCCACACCGGATGGCTACACCTTC	CASSYSSNPTPDGYTF
NA	TRBV10-3	TRBJ2-3	NA	TGTGCCAGCCAAGCTAGCACAGATACGCAGTATTTT	CASQASTDTQYF
NA	TRBV5-1	TRBJ2-3	NA	TGCGCCAGCAGCTTGATGGGGGGCACAGATACGCAGTATTTT	CASSLMGGTDTQYF
NA	TRBV5-4	TRBJ2-7	TRBD1	TGTGCCAGCACCCGGGACAGCAGCTCCTACGAGCAGTACTTC	CASTRDSSSYEQYF
few	TRBV9	TRBJ2-3	TRBD2	TGTGCCAGCAGCGTGTTGGGGACTAACATAGATACGCAGTATTTT	CASSVLGTNIDTQYF
NA	TRBV28	TRBJ2-3	TRBD1	TGTGCCAGCAGCCCTTGGGACAGGGTAGATGATACGCAGTATTTT	CASSPWDRVDDTQYF
NA	TRBV9	TRBJ2-7	TRBD2	TGTGCCAGCAGCCCAGGGACTAGCGGGGGTGACAGCTCCTACGAGCAGTACTTC	CASSPGTSGGDSSYEQYF
few	TRBV19	TRBJ1-2	NA	TGTGCCAGTAGTACTCAGGGTTTGCGGTATGGCTACACCTTC	CASSTQGLRYGYTF
few	TRBV29-1	TRBJ2-5	NA	TGCAGCGTTGAGTGGGGCCAAGAGACCCAGTACTTC	CSVEWGQETQYF
few	TRBV27	TRBJ1-5	TRBD1	TGTGCCAGCAGTAGAACAGGGGGCTCGGAGCCCCAGCATTTT	CASSRTGGSEPQHF
NA	TRBV5-1	TRBJ1-2	TRBD1	TGCGCCAGCAGCCTAACAGGGGAATATGGCTACACCTTC	CASSLTGEYGYTF
few	TRBV30	TRBJ2-7	NA	TGTGCCTGGGAACGCCTGTACCGATCCTACGAGCAGTACTTC	CAWERLYRSYEQYF
few	TRBV5-4	TRBJ1-2	NA	TGTGCCAGCAGCCCCTTCGGGAACTATGGCTACACCTTC	CASSPFGNYGYTF
NA	TRBV28	TRBJ1-2	NA	TGTGCCAGCAGTTACGGGTTTCGGGAAGGCTACACCTTC	CASSYGFREGYTF
NA	TRBV29-1	TRBJ2-5	NA	TGCAGCGTAGCACAGCTCCAAGAGACCCAGTACTTC	CSVAQLQETQYF
few	TRBV7-8	TRBJ2-3	NA	TGTGCCAGCAGCGGGACTCAGACAGATACGCAGTATTTT	CASSGTQTDTQYF
NA	TRBV18	TRBJ2-6	NA	TGTGCCAGCTCATCCGTCCCTGGGGCCAACGTCCTGACTTTC	CASSSVPGANVLTF
NA	TRBV30	TRBJ1-1	NA	TGTGCCTGGATTCCGGGACGGAACACTGAAGCTTTCTTT	CAWIPGRNTEAFF
few	TRBV5-4	TRBJ2-3	NA	TGTGCCAGCAGCACAGAAACCGACATGAGGGCCGTCCTGGTTGATACGCAGTATTTT	CASSTETDMRAVLVDTQYF
NA	TRBV29-1	TRBJ2-1	TRBD2	TGCAGCGTACACCCCCGGAGCGGGGGCAACAATGAGCAGTTCTTC	CSVHPRSGGNNEQFF
NA	TRBV5-1	TRBJ1-2	TRBD1	TGCGCCAGCAGCCTCCTCGGGACAGGGGGCTATGGCTACACCTTC	CASSLLGTGGYGYTF
few	TRBV25-1	TRBJ2-7	NA	TGTGCCAGCAGTGAATTGCGAGACAACGAGCAGTACTTC	CASSELRDNEQYF
few	TRBV7-9	TRBJ1-2	TRBD1	TGTGCCAGCACCGCAACCGGGACAGACTATGGCTACACCTTC	CASTATGTDYGYTF
few	TRBV2	TRBJ2-2	NA	TGTGCCAGCACCCGGTTTGGGGGAGAAACCGGGGAGCTGTTTTTT	CASTRFGGETGELFF
few	TRBV5-1	TRBJ1-1	NA	TGCGCCAGCAGCTTGACGGGGCCAACTCCGGCGGCTTTCTTT	CASSLTGPTPAAFF
few	TRBV6-5	TRBJ2-1	TRBD2	TGTGCCAGCAGTTTGACGGGGGGGACCTTAGATGAGCAGTTCTTC	CASSLTGGTLDEQFF
few	TRBV28	TRBJ2-3	NA	TGTGCCAGCAGTTTACGGTTACAGGGAGCAGATACGCAGTATTTT	CASSLRLQGADTQYF
few	TRBV30	TRBJ1-1	NA	TGTGCCTGGAGTCGAGGGGGGATCACTGAAGCTTTCTTT	CAWSRGGITEAFF
NA	TRBV7-9	TRBJ2-1	NA	TGTGCCAGCAGCTTAGCGCTATCGAGTGAGCAGTTCTTC	CASSLALSSEQFF
few	TRBV7-6	TRBJ2-3	NA	TGTGCCAGCAGCCCCGGGACAGATACGCAGTATTTT	CASSPGTDTQYF
NA	TRBV9	TRBJ2-1	NA	TGTGCCAGCAGCCCTCGGTTAGATGAGCAGTTCTTC	CASSPRLDEQFF
few	TRBV7-9	TRBJ2-1	TRBD2	TGTGCCAGCACACTTGGAGGCGGGGGAGACAATGAGCAGTTCTTC	CASTLGGGGDNEQFF
NA	TRBV19	TRBJ1-6	NA	TGTGCCAGTAGAGAGGGGACGGCAAAATCACCCCTCCACTTT	CASREGTAKSPLHF
NA	TRBV4-1	TRBJ2-5	NA	TGCGCCAGCAGCCAAGCCCCACAATTTCAAGAGACCCAGTACTTC	CASSQAPQFQETQYF
NA	TRBV6-1	TRBJ1-4	NA	TGTGCCAGCACCCCAGGGGCAACTAATGAAAAACTGTTTTTT	CASTPGATNEKLFF
few	TRBV25-1	TRBJ2-1	NA	TGTGCCAGCAGTGAATATGAGGGGAGCCCTAATTACAATGAGCAGTTCTTC	CASSEYEGSPNYNEQFF
few	TRBV10-3	TRBJ1-5	NA	TGTGCCATCAGTGAGGGAGGGGACGAGCCCCAGCATTTT	CAISEGGDEPQHF
NA	TRBV29-1	TRBJ2-1	NA	TGCAGCCTTAGCGCGGGCGATGAGCAGTTCTTC	CSLSAGDEQFF
NA	TRBV2	TRBJ1-2	NA	TGTGCCAGCAGTGACCCACAGTTGGGCTCTAACTATGGCTACACCTTC	CASSDPQLGSNYGYTF